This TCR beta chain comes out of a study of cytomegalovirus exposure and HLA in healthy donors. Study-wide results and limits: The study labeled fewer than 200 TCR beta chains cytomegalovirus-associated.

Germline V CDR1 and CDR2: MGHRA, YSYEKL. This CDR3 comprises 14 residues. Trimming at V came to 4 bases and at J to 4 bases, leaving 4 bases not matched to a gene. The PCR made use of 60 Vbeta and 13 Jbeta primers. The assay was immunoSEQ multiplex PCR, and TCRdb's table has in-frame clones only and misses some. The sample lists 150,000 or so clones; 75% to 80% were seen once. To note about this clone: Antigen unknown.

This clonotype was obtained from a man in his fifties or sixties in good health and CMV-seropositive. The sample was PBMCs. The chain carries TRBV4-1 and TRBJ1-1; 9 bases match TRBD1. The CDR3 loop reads CASSRGQGTTEAFF. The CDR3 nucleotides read TGCGCCAGCAGCCGAGGACAGGGGACCACTGAAGCTTTCTTT.